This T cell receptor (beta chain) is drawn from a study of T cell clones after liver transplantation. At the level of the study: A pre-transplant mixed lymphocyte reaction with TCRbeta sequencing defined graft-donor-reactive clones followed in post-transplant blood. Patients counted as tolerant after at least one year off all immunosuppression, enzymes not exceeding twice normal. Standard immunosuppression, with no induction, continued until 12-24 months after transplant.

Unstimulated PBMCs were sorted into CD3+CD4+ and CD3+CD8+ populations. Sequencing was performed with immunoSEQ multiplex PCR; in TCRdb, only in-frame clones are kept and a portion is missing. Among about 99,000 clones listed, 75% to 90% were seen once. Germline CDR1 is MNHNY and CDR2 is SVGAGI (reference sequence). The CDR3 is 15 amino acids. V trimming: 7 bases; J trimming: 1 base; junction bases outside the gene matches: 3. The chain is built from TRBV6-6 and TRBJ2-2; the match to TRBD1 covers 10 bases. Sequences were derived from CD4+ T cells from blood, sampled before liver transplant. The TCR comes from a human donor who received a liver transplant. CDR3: CASNWDRGNTGELFF. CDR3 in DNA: TGTGCCAGCAACTGGGACAGGGGGAACACCGGGGAGCTGTTTTTT.